The rows below give T cell receptor beta chains drawn from one sample of a study of human T cells and chemical hapten exposure. Via MiXCR, TCRdb re-called the RACE reads, giving one row per CDR3 protein. The sample yields about 380,000 distinct CDR3 sequences, roughly 4.8% seen once. Sequencing used whole blood, obtained in connection with sensitization to the hapten diphenylcyclopropenone (DPC). The receptors originated from a woman in her fifties or sixties with alopecia areata. Some clones in this sample may be carry-over from other donors' samples. Each CDR3 is given with its conserved first and last residue. The D gene is left open where the match is weak. Not every row has a clone size; where given, it reads once, few, many or a size class.

v_call,clone_size,j_call,d_call,cdr3_aa
TRBV29-1,many,TRBJ1-2,-,CSVGRSGRVPLSYGYTF
TRBV11-2,many,TRBJ2-5,-,CASSLRFGGVRGETQYF
TRBV5-1,-,TRBJ2-7,TRBD2,CASSFTGLAGEYEQYF
TRBV4-1,-,TRBJ1-5,-,CASSQAAGKVQPQHF
TRBV20-1,many,TRBJ2-1,-,CSAMAMPYNEQFF
TRBV6-5,many,TRBJ2-7,-,CASSYGGTYEQYF
TRBV7-2,-,TRBJ2-1,TRBD2,CASSLLHLAGGPTPEQFF
TRBV12-3/TRBV12-4,many,TRBJ2-7,-,CASSRHSYEQYF
TRBV29-1,few,TRBJ2-7,TRBD1,CSVAGTGLDEQYF
TRBV20-1,few,TRBJ1-5,-,CSARAGGPKPQHF
TRBV6-2/TRBV6-3,few,TRBJ2-3,-,CASSRSASVADTQYF
TRBV18,-,TRBJ2-3,-,CASSNGGRDTQYF
TRBV12-3/TRBV12-4,many,TRBJ1-3,TRBD1,CASSFRGQSLGNTIYF
TRBV3-1,-,TRBJ1-1,-,CASSPAGRGMTEAFF
TRBV5-4,-,TRBJ2-7,-,CASTTLDISEQYF
TRBV2,many,TRBJ2-1,TRBD2,CASRKRELGHNEQFF
TRBV6-1,many,TRBJ2-3,TRBD1,CASSEGDRRYTDTQYF
TRBV20-1,few,TRBJ2-7,-,CSASRLQRYSYEQYF
TRBV29-1,few,TRBJ2-7,-,CSVARAVEGLSEQYF
TRBV29-1,-,TRBJ2-1,-,CSVEDPSRSSYNEQFF
TRBV5-4,few,TRBJ2-7,-,CASSLDRSAYEQYF
TRBV12-5,few,TRBJ2-2,TRBD2,CASGFLAGGFNTGELFF
TRBV4-2,-,TRBJ2-3,TRBD1,CASSQKGTASTDTQYF
TRBV29-1,-,TRBJ2-7,TRBD1,CSVEGTGGSEQYF
TRBV29-1,many,TRBJ2-2,-,CSVDLGYTGELFF
TRBV12-3/TRBV12-4,many,TRBJ2-5,TRBD1,CASSLGDRGLTETQYF
TRBV12-3/TRBV12-4,few,TRBJ2-1,-,CASSRDEGGGEQFF
TRBV6-6,many,TRBJ2-1,TRBD1,CASCAGGGNEQFF
TRBV9,many,TRBJ2-5,-,CASSAGFQETQYF
TRBV5-5,many,TRBJ1-3,-,CASSLVGTSGNTIYF
TRBV5-6,few,TRBJ2-5,-,CASSLHRTQETQYF
TRBV5-1,few,TRBJ1-1,-,CASSYRPGATGPEAFF
TRBV24-1,-,TRBJ2-1,-,CATSATGEGGEQFF
TRBV18,many,TRBJ2-3,-,CASSVRDKPTGGTQYF
TRBV12-3/TRBV12-4,-,TRBJ1-5,TRBD1,CASSFFGRGRGSNQPQHF
TRBV5-1,few,TRBJ2-5,TRBD2,CASSLALLLAGGFETQYF
TRBV4-1,many,TRBJ1-2,-,CASSQEGGLAYGYTF
TRBV5-1,few,TRBJ2-3,-,CASSLEGVGDTQYF
TRBV27,many,TRBJ2-7,-,CASSPLLELHEQYF
TRBV7-2,many,TRBJ1-5,TRBD1,CASQGQTNQPQHF